A selection of T cell receptor beta chains follows, all from one sample in a study of blood T cells in healthy people across ages. TCRdb re-derived calls from the 5' RACE reads in MiXCR, one entry per CDR3 protein. This repertoire shows fewer than 700,000 distinct CDR3 sequences, 40% to 55% found once; its top ten account for roughly 25%. The sequencing input was blood. These receptors were collected from a man older than 75 in good health. Each CDR3 is given with its conserved first and last residue. D genes are given only for firm matches. Clone size is stated in some rows and not others, as once, few, many or a class when expanded.

j_call clone_size d_call v_call cdr3_nt cdr3_aa
TRBJ2-2 . . TRBV20-1 TGCAGTGCTAGGCGAAGAGCCGGGGAGCTGTTTTTT CSARRRAGELFF
TRBJ2-3 . TRBD2 TRBV10-3 TGTGCCATCAGTGCTAGCGGGGAGAGCACAGATACGCAGTATTTT CAISASGESTDTQYF
TRBJ2-5 many . TRBV6-5 TGTGCCAGCACCCGGGACAGCGGGCAAGAGACCCAGTACTTC CASTRDSGQETQYF
TRBJ2-3 . . TRBV20-1 TGCAGTGCTAGGCCCACAGATACGCAGTATTTT CSARPTDTQYF
TRBJ2-1 medium-sized TRBD2 TRBV29-1 TGCAGCGTTGGGACTAGCGGGGGGGCGTGGGATGAGCAGTTCTTC CSVGTSGGAWDEQFF
TRBJ2-1 . . TRBV19 TGTGCCAGTAGGGGGACCAAACAGGGGAGGAATGAGCAGTTCTTC CASRGTKQGRNEQFF
TRBJ2-3 . . TRBV5-1 TGCGCCAGCAGCATAGGAGATACGCAGTATTTT CASSIGDTQYF
TRBJ2-7 few . TRBV10-3 TGTGCCATCAGTGAACGGGACGAGCAGTACTTC CAISERDEQYF
TRBJ2-3 . TRBD2 TRBV12-3/TRBV12-4 TGTGCCAGCAGTTTTGCCCCCCAGCGGGGGGGTCTAAGCACAGATACGCAGTATTTT CASSFAPQRGGLSTDTQYF
TRBJ2-3 . TRBD2 TRBV25-1 TGTGCCAGCAGTGCAGCGGGGAGGCCCGGCACAGATACGCAGTATTTT CASSAAGRPGTDTQYF
TRBJ2-5 . . TRBV3-1 TGTGCCAGCAGCCAAGATAACAGGGAAGAGACCCAGTACTTC CASSQDNREETQYF
TRBJ1-1 . . TRBV3-1 TGTGCCAGCAGCCAAGATTCCAGAGACACTGAAGCTTTCTTT CASSQDSRDTEAFF
TRBJ2-7 . TRBD1 TRBV20-1 TGCAGTGCTAGAGGACAGGGTACGGGCGACGAGCAGTACTTC CSARGQGTGDEQYF
TRBJ2-1 many TRBD1 TRBV6-6 TGTGCCAGCAGTTACCACAGGGGACAGGGGGGAAATGAGCAGTTCTTC CASSYHRGQGGNEQFF
TRBJ2-1 . . TRBV6-6 TGTGCCAGCAGTTACTCGAGGGTCTACAATGAGCAGTTCTTC CASSYSRVYNEQFF
TRBJ2-2 . . TRBV10-1 TGCGCCAGCCAACAGTCGATCACCGGGGAGCTGTTTTTT CASQQSITGELFF
TRBJ2-2 . TRBD2 TRBV7-9 TGTGCCAGCAGCTTTAGCCTTGGGACTAGTCCCGGGGAGCTGTTTTTT CASSFSLGTSPGELFF
TRBJ2-1 few TRBD2 TRBV20-1 TGCAGTGCTAGTTTTAAAGCGGGAGAGGGCAATGAGCAGTTCTTC CSASFKAGEGNEQFF
TRBJ2-7 few . TRBV28 TGTGCCAGCAGTTTTCTGGTAGCGCAGCCTCAATCAACCTACGAGCAGTACTTC CASSFLVAQPQSTYEQYF
TRBJ2-7 . TRBD2 TRBV12-3/TRBV12-4 TGTGCCAGCAGCCTAGCGGGAGGGCCGGGGACTAAACCGTACTTC CASSLAGGPGTKPYF
TRBJ2-1 few . TRBV9 TGTGCCAGCAGCGCTCTCGGGAGCTCCTACAATGAGCAGTTCTTC CASSALGSSYNEQFF
TRBJ2-7 . TRBD1 TRBV7-2 TGTGCCAGCAGCTTTCGGCAGGGGGCGGTCGAGCAGTACTTC CASSFRQGAVEQYF
TRBJ2-3 . . TRBV10-3 TGTGCCATCAGTGATTCAGGGACAGATACGCAGTATTTT CAISDSGTDTQYF
TRBJ2-3 . . TRBV21-1 TGTGCCAGCAGCAGCAAAGAGACGCGGAGGCGAGATACGCAGTATTTT CASSSKETRRRDTQYF
TRBJ2-3 . . TRBV20-1 TGCAGTGCCGTTCGGGGACCCCCGAGAGATACGCAGTATTTT CSAVRGPPRDTQYF
TRBJ2-1 . TRBD1 TRBV27 TGTGCCAGCAGTTCTGCCGGGACAGGGGGAAGAAATGAGCAGTTCTTC CASSSAGTGGRNEQFF
TRBJ2-1 . . TRBV12-3/TRBV12-4 TGTGCCAGCAGCAAGGGCCCTTACAATGAGCAGTTCTTC CASSKGPYNEQFF
TRBJ2-3 . . TRBV5-1 TGCGCCAGCAGCTCGGCCCGACTAATCCAGGGGGATACGCAGTATTTT CASSSARLIQGDTQYF
TRBJ2-3 few TRBD2 TRBV20-1 TGCAGTGCTAGACCCCCCCCTGGGGTAGCGGGTAGGGGTAGCACAGATACGCAGTATTTT CSARPPPGVAGRGSTDTQYF
TRBJ1-1 . . TRBV6-2/TRBV6-3 TGTGCCAGCAGCCCCCCGCCAGGGAGGACTGAAGCTTTCTTT CASSPPPGRTEAFF
TRBJ1-1 few . TRBV28 TGTGCCAGCAGAGCCCACGACACTGAAGCTTTCTTT CASRAHDTEAFF
TRBJ1-6 . . TRBV9 TGTGCCAGCAGCGACACCCTGGGCGGGTCACCCCTCCACTTT CASSDTLGGSPLHF
TRBJ2-7 . . TRBV4-3 TGCGCCAGCAGCCAAGATTGGGGGCCGGCCGAGCAGTACTTC CASSQDWGPAEQYF
TRBJ2-7 . . TRBV6-5 TGTGCCAGCAGTTCCAGGGAGGAATACGAGCAGTACTTC CASSSREEYEQYF
TRBJ2-5 . . TRBV9 TGTGCCAGCAACGTTTCCCCACAAGAGACCCAGTACTTC CASNVSPQETQYF
TRBJ2-2 . . TRBV15 TGTGCCACCACCTACCGTCGGGCGAACACCGGGGAGCTGTTTTTT CATTYRRANTGELFF
TRBJ1-1 . . TRBV19 TGTGCCAGTAGTAGCGGACAGACCGACACTGAAGCTTTCTTT CASSSGQTDTEAFF
TRBJ2-4 once . TRBV20-1 TGCAGTACTAGAACAGGGAGCTGGGCCAAAAACATTCAGTACTTC CSTRTGSWAKNIQYF
TRBJ1-2 . . TRBV20-1 TGCAGTGCCAGGAATTATCAGGCTAACTATGGCTACACCTTC CSARNYQANYGYTF
TRBJ1-4 . . TRBV4-3 TGCGCCAGCAGCCAAGATCATGTCCTTAACCGGGGAAAACTGTTTTTT CASSQDHVLNRGKLFF
TRBJ1-6 once TRBD1 TRBV6-1 TGTGCCAGCACCCAAAGACCGACAGGGGGATCACCCCTCCACTTT CASTQRPTGGSPLHF
TRBJ2-7 . . TRBV21-1 TGTGCCAGCAGCAAACCCCAGGGAGGCCTCTCCTACGAGCAGTACTTC CASSKPQGGLSYEQYF
TRBJ2-7 . . TRBV27 TGTGCCAGCAGTCCCACGGGACTCACACCCACCTCCTACGAGCAGTACTTC CASSPTGLTPTSYEQYF
TRBJ1-2 . TRBD1 TRBV20-1 TGCAGTGCAAATGCCGGGACAGCCTATGGCTACACCTTC CSANAGTAYGYTF
TRBJ2-7 . . TRBV20-1 TGCAGTGCTTATGCGGGACGTCGATCGACGTACGAGCAGTACTTC CSAYAGRRSTYEQYF
TRBJ2-1 . . TRBV10-3 TGTGCCATCACGGACGGCCGGGATGAGCAGTTCTTC CAITDGRDEQFF
TRBJ1-2 . . TRBV5-1 TGCGCCAGCAGCTTGTGGCGGGGCAGGAATGTACAACCAGCTAACTATGGCTACACCTTC CASSLWRGRNVQPANYGYTF
TRBJ2-1 few . TRBV5-1 TGCGCCAGCAGCTTGGTGGGGGCAAGCTCCTACAATGAGCAGTTCTTC CASSLVGASSYNEQFF
TRBJ1-6 few . TRBV20-1 TGCAGTGCTATTGATGTCAGTAATTCACCCCTCCACTTT CSAIDVSNSPLHF
TRBJ2-2 . . TRBV6-6 TGTGCCAGCAGTTACTCGTTGGACAGCAACACCGGGGAGCTGTTTTTT CASSYSLDSNTGELFF
TRBJ2-1 few TRBD2 TRBV15 TGTGCCACCAGCAGAGATCGGGGCGTGACTAGCGGGCCTGAGCAGTTCTTC CATSRDRGVTSGPEQFF
TRBJ2-5 . TRBD1 TRBV7-8 TGTGCCAGCAGCTTTAGGACAGGGGTAGAGACCCAGTACTTC CASSFRTGVETQYF
TRBJ2-7 . TRBD1 TRBV11-1 TGTGCCAGCAGGGCCGGGACAGGGCTTAATTACGAGCAGTACTTC CASRAGTGLNYEQYF
TRBJ2-1 . . TRBV4-2 TGTGCCAGCAGTTCATTCTTAGCCTATGAGCAGTTCTTC CASSSFLAYEQFF